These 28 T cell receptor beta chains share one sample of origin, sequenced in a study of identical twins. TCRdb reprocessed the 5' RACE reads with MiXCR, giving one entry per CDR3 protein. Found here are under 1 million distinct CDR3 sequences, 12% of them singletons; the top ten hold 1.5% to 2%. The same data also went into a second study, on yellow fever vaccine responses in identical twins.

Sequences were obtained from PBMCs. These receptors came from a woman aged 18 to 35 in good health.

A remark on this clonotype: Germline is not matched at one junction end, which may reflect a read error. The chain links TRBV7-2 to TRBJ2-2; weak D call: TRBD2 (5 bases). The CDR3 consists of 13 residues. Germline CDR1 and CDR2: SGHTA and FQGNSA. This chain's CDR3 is CASSVALTGELFF. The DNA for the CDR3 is TGTGCCAGCAGCGTAGCGCTCACCGGGGAGCTGTTTTTT.

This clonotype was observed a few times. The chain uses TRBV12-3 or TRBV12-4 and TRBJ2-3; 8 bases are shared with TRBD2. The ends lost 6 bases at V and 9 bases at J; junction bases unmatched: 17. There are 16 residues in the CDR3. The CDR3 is CASSLGPWAGGLTQYF. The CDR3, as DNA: TGTGCCAGCAGCCTAGGCCCCTGGGCGGGAGGCCTCACGCAGTATTTT.

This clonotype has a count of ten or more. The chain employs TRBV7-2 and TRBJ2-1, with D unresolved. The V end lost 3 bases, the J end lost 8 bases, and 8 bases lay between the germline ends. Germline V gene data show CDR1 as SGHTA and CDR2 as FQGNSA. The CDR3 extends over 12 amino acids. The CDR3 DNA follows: TGTGCCAGCAGCTTGCCCCCAGATGAGCAGTTCTTC. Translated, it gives CASSLPPDEQFF.

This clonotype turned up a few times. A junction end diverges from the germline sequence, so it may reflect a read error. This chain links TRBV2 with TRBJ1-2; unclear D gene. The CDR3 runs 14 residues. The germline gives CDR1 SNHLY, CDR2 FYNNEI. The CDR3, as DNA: TGTGCCAGCAGCGAAGAGACACTCTCCCATGGCTACACCTTC. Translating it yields CASSEETLSHGYTF.

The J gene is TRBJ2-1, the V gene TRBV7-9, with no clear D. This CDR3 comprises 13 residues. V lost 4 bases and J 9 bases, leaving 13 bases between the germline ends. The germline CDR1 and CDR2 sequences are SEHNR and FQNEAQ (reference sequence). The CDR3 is CASSSQGTGEQFF. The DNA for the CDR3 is TGTGCCAGCAGCTCCCAAGGCACTGGTGAGCAGTTCTTC.

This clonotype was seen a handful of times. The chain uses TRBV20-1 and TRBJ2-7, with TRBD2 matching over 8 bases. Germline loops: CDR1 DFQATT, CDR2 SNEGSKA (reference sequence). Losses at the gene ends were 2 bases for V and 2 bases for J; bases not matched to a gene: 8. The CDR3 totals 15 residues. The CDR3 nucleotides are TGCAGTGCTAGAAACAAAGCGGGAGTCGCCTACGAGCAGTACTTC. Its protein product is CSARNKAGVAYEQYF.

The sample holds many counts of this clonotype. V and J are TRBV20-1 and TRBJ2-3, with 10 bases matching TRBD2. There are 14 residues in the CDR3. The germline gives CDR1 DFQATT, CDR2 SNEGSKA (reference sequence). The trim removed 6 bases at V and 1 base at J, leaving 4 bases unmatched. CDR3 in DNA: TGCAGTGCCAGGACTAGCGGACGCACAGATACGCAGTATTTT. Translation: CSARTSGRTDTQYF.

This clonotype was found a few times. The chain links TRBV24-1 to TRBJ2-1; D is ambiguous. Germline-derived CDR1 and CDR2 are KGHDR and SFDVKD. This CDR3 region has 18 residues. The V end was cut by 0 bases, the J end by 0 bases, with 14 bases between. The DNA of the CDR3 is TGTGCCACCAGTGATTTGACCGCCTCAAAGAGCTCCTACAATGAGCAGTTCTTC. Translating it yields CATSDLTASKSSYNEQFF.

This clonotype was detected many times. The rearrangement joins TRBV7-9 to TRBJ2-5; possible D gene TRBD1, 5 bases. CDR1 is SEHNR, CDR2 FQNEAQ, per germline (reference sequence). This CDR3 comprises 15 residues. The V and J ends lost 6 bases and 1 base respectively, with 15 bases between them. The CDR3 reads CASSPEQGAQETQYF. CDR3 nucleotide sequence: TGTGCCAGCAGTCCGGAGCAGGGTGCCCAAGAGACCCAGTACTTC.

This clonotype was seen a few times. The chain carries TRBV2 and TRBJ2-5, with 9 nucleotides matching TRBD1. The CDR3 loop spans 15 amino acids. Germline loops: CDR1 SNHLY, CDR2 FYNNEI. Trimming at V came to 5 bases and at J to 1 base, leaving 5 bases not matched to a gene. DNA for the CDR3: TGTGCCAGCAGTTTCCGGGACAGGGTCCAAGAGACCCAGTACTTC. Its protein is CASSFRDRVQETQYF.

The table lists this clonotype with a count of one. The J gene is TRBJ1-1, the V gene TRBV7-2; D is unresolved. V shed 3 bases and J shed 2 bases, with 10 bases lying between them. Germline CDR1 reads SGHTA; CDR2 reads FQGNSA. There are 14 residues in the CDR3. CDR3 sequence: CASSFWVINTEAFF. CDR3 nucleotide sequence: TGTGCCAGCAGCTTTTGGGTCATTAACACTGAAGCTTTCTTT.

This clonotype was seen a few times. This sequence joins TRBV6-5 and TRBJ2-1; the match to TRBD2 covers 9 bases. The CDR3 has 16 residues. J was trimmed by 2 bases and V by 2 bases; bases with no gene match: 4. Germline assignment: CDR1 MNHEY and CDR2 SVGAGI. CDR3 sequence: CASSYNAGGAYNEQFF. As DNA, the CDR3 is TGTGCCAGCAGTTACAATGCGGGAGGGGCCTACAATGAGCAGTTCTTC.

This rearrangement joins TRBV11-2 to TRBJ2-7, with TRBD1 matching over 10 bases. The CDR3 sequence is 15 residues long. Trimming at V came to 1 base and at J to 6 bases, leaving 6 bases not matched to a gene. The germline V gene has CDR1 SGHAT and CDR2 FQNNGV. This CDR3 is CASSLGLDRGIEQYV. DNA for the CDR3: TGTGCCAGCAGCTTAGGTCTGGACAGGGGGATCGAGCAGTACGTC.

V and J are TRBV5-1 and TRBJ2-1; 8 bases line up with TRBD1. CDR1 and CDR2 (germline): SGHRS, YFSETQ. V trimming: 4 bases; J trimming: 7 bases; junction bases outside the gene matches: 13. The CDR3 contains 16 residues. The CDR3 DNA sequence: TGCGCCAGCAGCGGTGGACAGGGTACTATGAGGAATGAGCAGTTCTTC. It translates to CASSGGQGTMRNEQFF.

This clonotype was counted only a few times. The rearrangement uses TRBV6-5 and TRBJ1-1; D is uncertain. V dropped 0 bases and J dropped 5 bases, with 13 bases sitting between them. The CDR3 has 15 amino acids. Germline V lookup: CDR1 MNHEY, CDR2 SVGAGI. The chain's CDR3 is CASSYSIGRGTEAFF. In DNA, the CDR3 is TGTGCCAGCAGTTACTCGATAGGGCGTGGGACTGAAGCTTTCTTT.

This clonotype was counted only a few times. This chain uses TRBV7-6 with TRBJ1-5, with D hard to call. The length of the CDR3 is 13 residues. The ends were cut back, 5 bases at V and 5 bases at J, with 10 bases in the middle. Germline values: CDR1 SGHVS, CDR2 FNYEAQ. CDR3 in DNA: TGTGCCAGCAGCCCCCCGGGTGATCAGCCCCAGCATTTT. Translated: CASSPPGDQPQHF.

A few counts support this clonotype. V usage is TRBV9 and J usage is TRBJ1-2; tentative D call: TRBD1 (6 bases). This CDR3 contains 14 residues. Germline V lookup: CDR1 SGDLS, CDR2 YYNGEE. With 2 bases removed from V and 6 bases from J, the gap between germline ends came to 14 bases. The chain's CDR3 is CASSVKGGTDGYTF. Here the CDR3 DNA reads TGTGCCAGCAGCGTGAAAGGGGGAACGGATGGCTACACCTTC.

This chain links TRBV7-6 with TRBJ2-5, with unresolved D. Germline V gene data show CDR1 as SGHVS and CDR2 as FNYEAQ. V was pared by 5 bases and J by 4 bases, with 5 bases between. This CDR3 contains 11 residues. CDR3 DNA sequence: TGTGCCAGCAGCAATCGAGAGACCCAGTACTTC. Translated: CASSNRETQYF.

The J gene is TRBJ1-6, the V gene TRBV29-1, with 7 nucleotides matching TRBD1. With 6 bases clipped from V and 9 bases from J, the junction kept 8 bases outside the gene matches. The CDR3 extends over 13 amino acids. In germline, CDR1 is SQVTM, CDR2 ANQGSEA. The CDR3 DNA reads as TGCAGCGTACGAGACAGGGATGGTTCACCCCTCCACTTT. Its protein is CSVRDRDGSPLHF.

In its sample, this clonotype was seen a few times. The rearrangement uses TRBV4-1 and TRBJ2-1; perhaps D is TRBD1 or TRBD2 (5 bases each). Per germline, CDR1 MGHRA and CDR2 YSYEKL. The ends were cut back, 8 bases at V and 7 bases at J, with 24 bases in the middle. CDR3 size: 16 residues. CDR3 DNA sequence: TGCGCCAGCGGGCGTTACGGGGCCCCCATCGTTAATGAGCAGTTCTTC. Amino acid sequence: CASGRYGAPIVNEQFF.

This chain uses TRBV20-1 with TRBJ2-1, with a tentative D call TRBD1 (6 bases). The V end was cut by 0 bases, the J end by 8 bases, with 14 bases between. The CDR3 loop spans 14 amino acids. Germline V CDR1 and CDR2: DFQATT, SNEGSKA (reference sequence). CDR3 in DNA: TGCAGTGCTAGAGATTGGGAAACAGGGCATGAGCAGTTCTTC. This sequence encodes CSARDWETGHEQFF.

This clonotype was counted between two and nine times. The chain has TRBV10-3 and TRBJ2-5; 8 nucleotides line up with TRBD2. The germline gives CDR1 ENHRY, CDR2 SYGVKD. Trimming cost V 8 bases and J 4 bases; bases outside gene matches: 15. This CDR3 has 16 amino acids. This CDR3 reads CAIRPGGALIGETQYF. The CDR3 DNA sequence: TGTGCCATCCGGCCGGGGGGGGCGCTAATTGGAGAGACCCAGTACTTC.

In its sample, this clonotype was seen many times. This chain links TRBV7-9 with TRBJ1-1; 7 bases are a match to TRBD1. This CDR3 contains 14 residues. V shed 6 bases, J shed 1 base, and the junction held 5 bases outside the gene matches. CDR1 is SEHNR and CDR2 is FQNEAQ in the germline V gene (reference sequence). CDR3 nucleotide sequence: TGTGCCAGCAGACCCGGGACAGAGAACACTGAAGCTTTCTTT. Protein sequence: CASRPGTENTEAFF.

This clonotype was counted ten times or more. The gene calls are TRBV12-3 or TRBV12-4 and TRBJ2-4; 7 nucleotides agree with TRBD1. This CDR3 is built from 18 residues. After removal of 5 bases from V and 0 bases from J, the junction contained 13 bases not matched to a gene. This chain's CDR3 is CASSVPFESGGAKNIQYF. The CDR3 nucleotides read TGTGCCAGCAGTGTCCCCTTCGAATCAGGGGGAGCCAAAAACATTCAGTACTTC.

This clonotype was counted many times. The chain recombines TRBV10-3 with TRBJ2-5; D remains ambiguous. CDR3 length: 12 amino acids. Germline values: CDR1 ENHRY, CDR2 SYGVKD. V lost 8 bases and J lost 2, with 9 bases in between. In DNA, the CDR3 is TGTGCCATCGGGATCCGGCAAGAGACCCAGTACTTC. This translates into CAIGIRQETQYF.

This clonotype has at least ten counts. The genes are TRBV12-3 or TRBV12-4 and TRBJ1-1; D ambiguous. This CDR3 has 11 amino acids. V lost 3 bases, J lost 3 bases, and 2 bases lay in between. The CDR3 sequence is CASSFHTEAFF. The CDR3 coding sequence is TGTGCCAGCAGTTTTCACACTGAAGCTTTCTTT.

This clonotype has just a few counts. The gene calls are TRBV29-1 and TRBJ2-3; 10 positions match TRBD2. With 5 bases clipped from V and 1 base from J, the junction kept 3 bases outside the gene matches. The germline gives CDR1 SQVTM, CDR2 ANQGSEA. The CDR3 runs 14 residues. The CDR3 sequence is CSVPAGGGTDTQYF. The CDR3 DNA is TGCAGCGTTCCAGCGGGAGGGGGCACAGATACGCAGTATTTT.

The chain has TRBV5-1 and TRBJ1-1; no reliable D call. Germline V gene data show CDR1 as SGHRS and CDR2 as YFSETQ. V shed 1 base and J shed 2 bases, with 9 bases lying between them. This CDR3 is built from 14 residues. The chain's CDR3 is CASSLRTDNTEAFF. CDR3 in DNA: TGCGCCAGCAGCTTGCGGACGGACAACACTGAAGCTTTCTTT.